This is a list of T cell receptor beta chains from one sample in a study of cytomegalovirus exposure and HLA in healthy donors. TCRdb keeps only in-frame clones here, not all; method: immunoSEQ multiplex PCR. The sample includes 150,000 to 180,000 clones, approximately 86% of them seen just once. The sample comprised PBMCs. Every receptor here comes from a man younger than 35 in good health and CMV-seropositive. Both conserved end residues are part of each CDR3.

V gene: TRBV5-1
CDR3 length: 16
J gene: TRBJ1-5
CDR3 protein: CASSFSGTTKNQPQHF

V gene: TRBV27
CDR3 length: 13
J gene: TRBJ1-1
CDR3 protein: CASRDRADTEAFF

V gene: TRBV5-1
CDR3 length: 15
J gene: TRBJ2-7
CDR3 protein: CASSPTAYPSYEQYF

V gene: TRBV27
CDR3 length: 16
J gene: TRBJ2-2
CDR3 protein: CASSLEGYPNTGELFF

V gene: TRBV19
CDR3 length: 13
J gene: TRBJ1-1
CDR3 protein: CASSGGPNTEAFF

V gene: TRBV7-2
CDR3 length: 14
J gene: TRBJ2-5
CDR3 protein: CASSSGLALETQYF

V gene: TRBV6-6
CDR3 length: 13
J gene: TRBJ1-1
CDR3 protein: CASSLRGPAEAFF

V gene: TRBV5-4
CDR3 length: 15
J gene: TRBJ2-5
CDR3 protein: CASSGAGGPPETQYF

V gene: TRBV6-1
CDR3 length: 15
J gene: TRBJ2-1
CDR3 protein: CASSHSGSRDNEQFF

V gene: TRBV5-6
CDR3 length: 13
J gene: TRBJ1-2
CDR3 protein: CASSLGEGYGYTF

V gene: TRBV6-1
CDR3 length: 16
J gene: TRBJ1-3
CDR3 protein: CASSEARTGTGNTIYF

V gene: TRBV13
CDR3 length: 14
J gene: TRBJ1-2
CDR3 protein: CASSEQGAPYGYTF

V gene: TRBV27
CDR3 length: 14
J gene: TRBJ2-7
CDR3 protein: CASSLAGGTYEQYF

V gene: TRBV9
CDR3 length: 16
J gene: TRBJ2-5
CDR3 protein: CASSVDTGSSGETQYF

V gene: TRBV7-2
CDR3 length: 16
J gene: TRBJ2-5
CDR3 protein: CASSLLAGGGKETQYF

V gene: TRBV5-1
CDR3 length: 15
J gene: TRBJ2-3
CDR3 protein: CASSLWDYRTDTQYF

V gene: TRBV4-3
CDR3 length: 17
J gene: TRBJ1-4
CDR3 protein: CASSQDWDSRGREKLFF

V gene: TRBV11-1
CDR3 length: 12
J gene: TRBJ2-7
CDR3 protein: CASRPDTYEQYF

V gene: TRBV7-8
CDR3 length: 18
J gene: TRBJ1-2
CDR3 protein: CASSLVIIPGDRTGGYTF

V gene: TRBV4-3
CDR3 length: 16
J gene: TRBJ2-2
CDR3 protein: CASSQAPGQVTGELFF

V gene: TRBV27
CDR3 length: 15
J gene: TRBJ2-1
CDR3 protein: CASSPRQGREREQFF

V gene: TRBV13
CDR3 length: 16
J gene: TRBJ1-3
CDR3 protein: CASSLGLGGPGNTIYF

V gene: TRBV6-4
CDR3 length: 15
J gene: TRBJ2-1
CDR3 protein: CASSPSVASYNEQFF

V gene: TRBV7-3
CDR3 length: 17
J gene: TRBJ2-3
CDR3 protein: CASSLGPAGTSTDTQYF

V gene: TRBV2
CDR3 length: 13
J gene: TRBJ1-1
CDR3 protein: CASHLTVNTEAFF

V gene: TRBV7-9
CDR3 length: 14
J gene: TRBJ1-2
CDR3 protein: CASTPGTSDYGYTF